The clone carrying this T cell receptor beta chain was picked up many times. Unique molecular identifiers were built into the TCRbeta library. TCRdb re-analysed the PCR reads in MiXCR, keeping a single row per CDR3 protein. The sample yields some 250,000 distinct CDR3 sequences, 12% seen once. The data originate from a study of T-cell reconstitution after alpha-beta-depleted transplantation in children. Germline V lookup: CDR1 MDHEN, CDR2 SYDVKM. The junction had 2 bases not matched to a gene; V was cut back by 8 bases and J by 2 bases. This CDR3 comprises 14 residues. The chain couples TRBV28 to TRBJ2-6; 8 bases align to TRBD1. Sequencing was performed on PBMCs from the stem cell graft donor, taken from the stem cell graft. The clonotype comes from a human donor who donated a stem cell graft to a child with acute lymphoblastic leukemia. The DNA of the CDR3 is TGTGCCAGCGCGACAGGGGCTGGGGCCAACGTCCTGACTTTC. Protein product: CASATGAGANVLTF.